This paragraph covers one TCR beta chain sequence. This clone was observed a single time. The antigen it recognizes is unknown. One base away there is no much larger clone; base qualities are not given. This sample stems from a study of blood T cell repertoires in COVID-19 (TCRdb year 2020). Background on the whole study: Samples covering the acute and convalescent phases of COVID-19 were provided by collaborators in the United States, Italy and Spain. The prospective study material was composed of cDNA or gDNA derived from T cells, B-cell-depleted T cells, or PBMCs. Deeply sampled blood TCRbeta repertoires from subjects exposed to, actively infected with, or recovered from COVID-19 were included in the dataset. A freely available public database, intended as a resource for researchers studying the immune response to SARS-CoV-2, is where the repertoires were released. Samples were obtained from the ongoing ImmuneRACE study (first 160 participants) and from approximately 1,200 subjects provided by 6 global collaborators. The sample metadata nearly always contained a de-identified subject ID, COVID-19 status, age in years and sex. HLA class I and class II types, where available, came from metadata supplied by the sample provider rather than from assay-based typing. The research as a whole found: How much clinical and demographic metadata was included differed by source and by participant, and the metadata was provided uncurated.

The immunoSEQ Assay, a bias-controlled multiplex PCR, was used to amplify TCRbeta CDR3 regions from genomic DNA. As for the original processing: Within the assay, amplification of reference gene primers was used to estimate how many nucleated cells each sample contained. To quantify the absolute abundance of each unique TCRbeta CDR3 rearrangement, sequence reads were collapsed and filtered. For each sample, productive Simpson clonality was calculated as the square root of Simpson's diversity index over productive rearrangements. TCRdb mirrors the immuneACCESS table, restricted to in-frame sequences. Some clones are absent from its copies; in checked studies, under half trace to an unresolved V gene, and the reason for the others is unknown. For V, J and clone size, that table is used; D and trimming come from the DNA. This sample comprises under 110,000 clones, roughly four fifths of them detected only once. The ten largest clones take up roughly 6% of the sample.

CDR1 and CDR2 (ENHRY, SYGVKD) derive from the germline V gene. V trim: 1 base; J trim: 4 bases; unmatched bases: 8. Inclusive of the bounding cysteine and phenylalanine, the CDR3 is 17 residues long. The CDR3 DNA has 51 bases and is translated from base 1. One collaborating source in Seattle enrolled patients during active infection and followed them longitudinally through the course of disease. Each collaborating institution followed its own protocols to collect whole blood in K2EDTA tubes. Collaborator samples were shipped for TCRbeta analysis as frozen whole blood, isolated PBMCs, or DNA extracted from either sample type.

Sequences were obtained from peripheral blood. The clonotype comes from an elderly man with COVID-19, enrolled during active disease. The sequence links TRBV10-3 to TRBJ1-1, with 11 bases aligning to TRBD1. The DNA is TGTGCCATCAGTGAGTGGGGCGGGACAGGGGGTAGCACTGAAGCTTTCTTT. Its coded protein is CAISEWGGTGGSTEAFF.